The T cell receptor (beta chain) described here comes from a study of a mutant IDH1 vaccine in newly diagnosed glioma. Study-wide findings and caveats: Detectable vaccine-induced immune responses arose in around 95% of patients.

Per the germline V gene, CDR1 is MDHEN and CDR2 is SYDVKM. This CDR3 has 13 amino acids. Trimming cost V 2 bases and J 11 bases; bases outside gene matches: 7. The method was immunoSEQ multiplex PCR; TCRdb's version includes in-frame clones alone and lacks a portion of them. The top ten clones hold under 0.7% of a sample with fewer than 100,000 clones, around 90% of them seen once. Time point specified: baseline, week 1 (first vaccination visit). Stated treatment: pre-vaccination baseline after standard-of-care therapy. The donors had new WHO grade 3 or 4 astrocytomas; these were IDH1-mutant and ATRX-lost. In regard to this clone: Its antigen is still unknown.

The sequence was collected from a woman aged 50 to 60 with glioma. This sample comprised PBMCs, obtained from a glioma patient treated with radiotherapy, temozolomide or both. V gene TRBV28 combines with J gene TRBJ1-1; 8 nucleotides agree with TRBD1. The CDR3 nucleotides read TGTGCCAGCAGTTTACGTCCCCGGGACAGGGCTTTCTTT. Protein: CASSLRPRDRAFF.